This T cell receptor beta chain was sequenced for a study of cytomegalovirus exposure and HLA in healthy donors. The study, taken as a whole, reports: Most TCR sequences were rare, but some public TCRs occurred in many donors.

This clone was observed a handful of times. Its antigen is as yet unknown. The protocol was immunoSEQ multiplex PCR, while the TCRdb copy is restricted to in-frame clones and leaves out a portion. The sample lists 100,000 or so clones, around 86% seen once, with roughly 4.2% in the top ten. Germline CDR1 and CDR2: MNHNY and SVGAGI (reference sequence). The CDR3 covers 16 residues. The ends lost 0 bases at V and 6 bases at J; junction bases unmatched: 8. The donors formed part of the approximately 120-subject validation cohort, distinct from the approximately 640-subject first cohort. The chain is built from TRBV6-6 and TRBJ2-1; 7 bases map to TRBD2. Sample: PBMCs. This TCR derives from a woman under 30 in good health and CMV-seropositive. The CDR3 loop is CASSYSNGQRGNEQFF. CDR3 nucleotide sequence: TGTGCCAGCAGTTACTCGAACGGCCAGCGGGGCAATGAGCAGTTCTTC.